Reported below is one TCR beta chain. A junction end diverges from the germline sequence, so it may reflect a read error. TCRdb keeps only in-frame clones here, not all; method: immunoSEQ multiplex PCR. The table includes 150,000 to 200,000 clones, about 94% detected once. The sample comes from a study of control samples from healthy donors and cancer patients. CDR3 size: 14 residues. Germline V lookup: CDR1 MDHEN, CDR2 SYDVKM. Sequences were obtained from PBMCs. This sequence was found in a man aged 55 to 70 with colorectal cancer. This sequence joins TRBV28 and TRBJ2-7, with D uncertain. The CDR3 sequence is CASSQGDRYTYLHF. The CDR3 nucleotides read TGTGCCAGCAGCCAAGGCGACCGATATACGTATTTGCACTTC.